The rows below give T cell receptor beta chains drawn from one sample of a study of blood T cells in healthy people across ages. Each CDR3 protein is one row after TCRdb ran MiXCR on the 5' RACE reads. The sample includes 650,000 to 700,000 distinct CDR3 sequences, over 40% of them seen just once. Specimen: blood. These receptors were obtained from a woman aged 80 or over in good health. Both conserved end residues are part of each CDR3. A D gene is named only where the DNA matches it firmly. The size field is filled for only some rows; it gives once, few, many or a size class.

v_call,j_call,clone_size,d_call,cdr3_nt,cdr3_aa
TRBV7-9,TRBJ1-4,NA,NA,TGTGCCAGCAGCTTACAGGGAAGGGGTGAAAAACTGTTTTTT,CASSLQGRGEKLFF
TRBV7-2,TRBJ2-4,NA,TRBD2,TGTGCCAGCAGCACTCTAGCGGGGGGCCCTCTGACCAAAAACATTCAGTACTTC,CASSTLAGGPLTKNIQYF
TRBV6-6,TRBJ1-3,NA,NA,TGTGCCAGCAGTTATCACAGCTCTGGAAACACCATATATTTT,CASSYHSSGNTIYF
TRBV12-3/TRBV12-4,TRBJ2-1,few,NA,TGTGCCAGCAGAGGAGGACAGTCAGCCTATGAGCAGTTCTTC,CASRGGQSAYEQFF
TRBV7-2,TRBJ1-1,few,TRBD1,TGTGCCAGCAGCTACAGAAGGACAGGGGGTAGTGAAGCTTTCTTT,CASSYRRTGGSEAFF
TRBV20-1,TRBJ2-5,many,NA,TGCAGTGCTAGTCGATCAGCGGAGACCCAGTACTTC,CSASRSAETQYF
TRBV6-2/TRBV6-3,TRBJ1-1,NA,TRBD1,TGTGCCAGCAGCAGGACAGGGGCCATGAACACTGAAGCTTTCTTT,CASSRTGAMNTEAFF
TRBV6-5,TRBJ1-6,many,NA,TGTGCCAGCAGTACACGGGGAGAGTCACCCCTCCACTTT,CASSTRGESPLHF
TRBV7-2,TRBJ2-1,NA,NA,TGTGCCAGCAGCCCCCGGTGGGCGGGGCACAATGAGCAGTTCTTC,CASSPRWAGHNEQFF
TRBV5-5,TRBJ2-1,many,NA,TGTGCCAGCAGCGGGGACCTGTCGTCTCTATACAATGAGCAGTTCTTC,CASSGDLSSLYNEQFF
TRBV27,TRBJ2-7,NA,NA,TGTGCCAGCAAGTCGAGGGGTCTCTCCTACGAGCAGTACTTC,CASKSRGLSYEQYF
TRBV20-1,TRBJ1-2,few,TRBD1,TGCAGTGCCGAAGGACAGGGTCGCTACACCTTC,CSAEGQGRYTF
TRBV25-1,TRBJ2-5,NA,NA,TGTGCCAGCAGTGAATACTCAGGTCGTCAAGAGACCCAGTACTTC,CASSEYSGRQETQYF
TRBV20-1,TRBJ1-2,NA,TRBD1,TGCAGTAACCCCGGGACAGGGACCTATGGCTACACCTTC,CSNPGTGTYGYTF
TRBV10-3,TRBJ2-5,NA,NA,TGTGCCATCAGTGGGAGAGGATCGGACAATGAGCAGTACTTC,CAISGRGSDNEQYF
TRBV5-1,TRBJ2-1,few,NA,TGCGCCAGCGGGAGGACAAGTTCCTACAATGAGCAGTTCTTC,CASGRTSSYNEQFF
TRBV3-1,TRBJ2-7,many,TRBD2,TGTGCCAGCAGCCAAGATGGGACTAGCGGGCCAATCTCCTACGAGCAGTACTTC,CASSQDGTSGPISYEQYF
TRBV7-2,TRBJ1-2,many,TRBD1,TGTGCCAGCAGCCTTGGGACAGACCACCACTATGGCTACACCTTC,CASSLGTDHHYGYTF
TRBV6-5,TRBJ1-5,many,NA,TGTGCCAGCAGACCGCTCAGGGGATTGAGCAATCAGCCCCAGCATTTT,CASRPLRGLSNQPQHF
TRBV4-1,TRBJ2-7,NA,TRBD2,TGCGCCAGCAGCCAGGCAACTAGCGGAAGCTTCTACGAGCAGTACTTC,CASSQATSGSFYEQYF
TRBV20-1,TRBJ2-2,few,NA,TGCAGTGCTAGATCGCAAAAGCGGATCATCACCGGGGAGCTGTTTTTT,CSARSQKRIITGELFF
TRBV19,TRBJ2-7,NA,TRBD2,TGTGCCAGTAAGGAGACTAGCATTTCCGAGCAGTACTTC,CASKETSISEQYF
TRBV12-3/TRBV12-4,TRBJ2-3,many,TRBD2,TGTGCCAGCAGTTTTGCTAGCGGGGGGAAGGATACGCAGTATTTT,CASSFASGGKDTQYF
TRBV6-2/TRBV6-3,TRBJ2-4,NA,TRBD1,TGTGCCAGCAACCCATGGGGGCAGGGGGCAAACATTCAGTACTTC,CASNPWGQGANIQYF
TRBV12-3/TRBV12-4,TRBJ2-7,few,NA,TGTGCCAGCAGAGGGAGTTGGGTCAATGAGCAGTACTTC,CASRGSWVNEQYF